A selection of T cell receptor beta chains follows, all from one sample in a study of T cells in narcolepsy. Profiling relied on immunoSEQ multiplex PCR, and the TCRdb table lists in-frame clones only, not all of them. Here the sample spans about 33,000 clones, around 80% being singletons. Sequencing was done on a sample of CD45RA- memory CD4+ T cells from PBMCs. Every receptor here comes from a human donor with narcolepsy. Each CDR3 is given with its conserved first and last residue. Fields, in order: D gene, V gene, CDR3 length, J gene, clone size, CDR3 protein, CDR3 DNA. A D gene is named only where the DNA matches it firmly. Expanded clones get a size class; other rows say once, few or many, or leave the size out.

TRBD1	TRBV28	17	TRBJ1-3	.	CASSPSPGQASGNTIYF	TGTGCCAGCAGCCCATCCCCGGGACAGGCCTCTGGAAACACCATATATTTT
.	TRBV5-1	12	TRBJ1-2	.	CASRYSVDGYTF	TGCGCCAGCAGATATTCAGTGGATGGCTACACCTTC
.	TRBV18	14	TRBJ2-7	.	CASSAGTTSYEQYF	TGTGCCAGCTCGGCCGGGACAACCTCCTACGAGCAGTACTTC
.	TRBV7-8	16	TRBJ2-2	.	CASSPRWQGNTGELFF	TGTGCCAGCAGCCCCCGGTGGCAGGGGAACACCGGGGAGCTGTTTTTT
.	TRBV5-1	14	TRBJ1-3	.	CASSEGTPGNTIYF	TGCGCCAGCAGCGAGGGGACACCAGGAAACACCATATATTTT
TRBD1	TRBV2	17	TRBJ1-2	.	CASSPKLSGQGARGYTF	TGTGCCAGCTCGCCGAAACTCAGTGGACAGGGGGCACGAGGCTACACCTTC
TRBD2	TRBV7-2	15	TRBJ2-1	.	CASSLARTSGNEQFF	TGTGCCAGCAGCTTAGCTAGGACTAGTGGCAATGAGCAGTTCTTC
TRBD1	TRBV7-2	14	TRBJ1-2	.	CASSPDRRAYGYTF	TGTGCCAGCAGCCCGGACAGGAGAGCTTATGGCTACACCTTC
.	TRBV5-6	15	TRBJ2-5	.	CASSLAGRRQETQYF	TGTGCCAGCAGCTTGGCGGGCAGAAGACAAGAGACCCAGTACTTC
.	TRBV4-2	14	TRBJ1-5	.	CASSQDTNNQPQHF	TGTGCCAGCAGCCAGGACACCAACAATCAGCCCCAGCATTTT
.	TRBV6-6	14	TRBJ1-1	.	CASSNERGNTEAFF	TGTGCCAGCAGCAACGAACGGGGGAACACTGAAGCTTTCTTT
.	TRBV28	14	TRBJ1-5	.	CASTETGLGQPQHF	TGTGCCAGCACCGAGACAGGCCTCGGGCAGCCCCAGCATTTT
.	TRBV10-3	12	TRBJ1-2	.	CAIRDTLGGYTF	TGTGCCATCAGGGATACCCTGGGGGGCTACACCTTC
.	TRBV7-9	13	TRBJ1-2	.	CASSPDGPYGYTF	TGTGCCAGCAGCCCGGACGGCCCCTATGGCTACACCTTC
.	TRBV7-9	14	TRBJ2-2	.	CASSPQWGSGELFF	TGTGCCAGCAGCCCCCAGTGGGGGTCCGGGGAGCTGTTTTTT
.	TRBV7-2	16	TRBJ1-1	.	CASSLRPQGSNTEAFF	TGTGCCAGCAGCTTACGGCCCCAGGGGTCGAACACTGAAGCTTTCTTT
.	TRBV7-8	16	TRBJ1-2	.	CASSQARVTGGYGYTF	TGTGCCAGCAGCCAGGCGAGGGTCACGGGAGGTTATGGCTACACCTTC
.	TRBV7-9	16	TRBJ1-6	.	CASSLLTGSYNSPLHF	TGTGCCAGCAGCCTCCTTACGGGCTCCTATAATTCACCCCTCCACTTT
.	TRBV7-8	18	TRBJ2-3	.	CASSPRSTGHLGGKTQYF	TGTGCCAGCAGCCCAAGAAGTACAGGACACCTCGGGGGAAAGACGCAGTATTTT
.	TRBV18	11	TRBJ1-2	.	CASSPGYGYTF	TGTGCCAGCTCACCCGGGTATGGCTACACCTTC
TRBD1	TRBV6-5	16	TRBJ2-3	.	CASSYDRGHRLDTQYF	TGTGCCAGCAGTTACGACAGGGGGCATCGATTAGATACGCAGTATTTT
.	TRBV19	14	TRBJ2-2	.	CASSILVGTGELFF	TGTGCCAGTAGTATTCTAGTAGGCACCGGGGAGCTGTTTTTT
.	TRBV6-5	13	TRBJ2-2	.	CASSLVGTGELFF	TGTGCCAGCAGCCTTGTAGGCACCGGGGAGCTGTTTTTT
.	TRBV19	15	TRBJ1-5	.	CASSIQGGTRQPQHF	TGTGCCAGTAGTATACAAGGGGGGACCAGACAGCCCCAGCATTTT
.	TRBV6-5	11	TRBJ2-1	.	CASTEGNEQFF	TGTGCCAGCACCGAGGGGAATGAGCAGTTCTTC
TRBD1	TRBV28	15	TRBJ2-7	.	CASTRTGLLGREQYF	TGTGCCAGCACCAGGACAGGGCTACTGGGGAGGGAGCAGTACTTC
.	TRBV4-2	13	TRBJ2-3	.	CASSQRGTDTQYF	TGTGCCAGCAGCCAGAGGGGCACAGATACGCAGTATTTT
TRBD1	TRBV6-6	14	TRBJ1-1	.	CASSLDRGDTEAFF	TGTGCCAGCAGTCTGGACAGGGGAGACACTGAAGCTTTCTTT
.	TRBV6-5	15	TRBJ1-3	.	CASSYTGTTGNTIYF	TGTGCCAGCAGTTACACCGGGACAACTGGAAACACCATATATTTT
.	TRBV5-1	15	TRBJ2-1	.	CASSWMGTWGNEQFF	TGCGCCAGCAGCTGGATGGGAACGTGGGGGAATGAGCAGTTCTTC
.	TRBV7-8	15	TRBJ1-4	.	CASSHGTTTNEKLFF	TGTGCCAGCAGCCACGGGACTACAACTAATGAAAAACTGTTTTTT
TRBD1	TRBV5-8	13	TRBJ1-2	few	CASSQTGVYGYTF	TGCGCCAGCAGCCAAACAGGGGTCTATGGCTACACCTTC
.	TRBV5-1	14	TRBJ2-7	.	CASSFTSNSYEQYF	TGCGCCAGCAGTTTCACCTCTAATTCCTACGAGCAGTACTTC
TRBD1	TRBV19	15	TRBJ1-5	.	CASSIAWDRGQPQHF	TGTGCCAGTAGTATAGCCTGGGACAGGGGTCAGCCCCAGCATTTT
.	TRBV6-5	11	TRBJ2-3	.	CASSVTDTQYF	TGTGCCAGCAGTGTTACAGATACGCAGTATTTT
.	TRBV18	13	TRBJ2-1	.	CASSPSGGEGQFF	TGTGCCAGCTCCCCATCGGGCGGGGAAGGGCAGTTCTTC
.	TRBV5-4	13	TRBJ1-4	.	CATRTDKNEKLFF	TGTGCCACCCGGACTGATAAAAATGAAAAACTGTTTTTT
.	TRBV19	13	TRBJ1-1	.	CATRGGLYTEAFF	TGTGCCACTCGGGGGGGCTTGTACACTGAAGCTTTCTTT
.	TRBV6-1	13	TRBJ1-5	.	CASSDRLEQPQHF	TGTGCCAGCAGTGATCGGTTGGAGCAGCCCCAGCATTTT
.	TRBV7-9	14	TRBJ2-7	.	CASSRDGQSYEQYF	TGTGCCAGCAGCCGGGACGGGCAATCCTACGAGCAGTACTTC